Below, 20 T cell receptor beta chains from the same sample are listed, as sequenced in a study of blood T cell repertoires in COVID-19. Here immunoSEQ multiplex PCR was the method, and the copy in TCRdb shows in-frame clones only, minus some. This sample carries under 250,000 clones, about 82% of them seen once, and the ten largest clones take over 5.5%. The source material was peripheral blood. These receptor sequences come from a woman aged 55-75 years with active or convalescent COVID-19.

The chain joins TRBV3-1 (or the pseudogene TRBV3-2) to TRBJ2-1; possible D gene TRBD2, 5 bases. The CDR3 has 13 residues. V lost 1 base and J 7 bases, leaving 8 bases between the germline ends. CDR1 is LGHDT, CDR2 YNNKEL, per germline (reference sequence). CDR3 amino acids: CASSQVPGNEQFF. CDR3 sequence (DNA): TGTGCCAGCAGCCAAGTCCCGGGGAATGAGCAGTTCTTC.

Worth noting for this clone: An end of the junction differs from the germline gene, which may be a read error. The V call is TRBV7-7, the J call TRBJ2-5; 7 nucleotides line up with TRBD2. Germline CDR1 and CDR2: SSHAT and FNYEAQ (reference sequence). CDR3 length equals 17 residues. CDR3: CASSLGVHGGGEETQYF. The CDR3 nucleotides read TGTGCTAGCAGCTTAGGTGTCCATGGGGGGGGAGAAGAGACCCAGTACTTC.

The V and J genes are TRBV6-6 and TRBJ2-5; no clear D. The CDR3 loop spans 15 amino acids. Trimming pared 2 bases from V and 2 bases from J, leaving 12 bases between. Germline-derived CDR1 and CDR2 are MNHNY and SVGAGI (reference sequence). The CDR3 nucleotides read TGTGCCAGCAGTTACCCCACAGCTGTACAAGAGACCCAGTACTTC. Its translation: CASSYPTAVQETQYF.

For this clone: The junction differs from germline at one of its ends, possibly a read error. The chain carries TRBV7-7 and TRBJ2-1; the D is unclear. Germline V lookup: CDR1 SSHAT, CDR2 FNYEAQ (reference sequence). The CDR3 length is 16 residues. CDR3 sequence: CASSLDFSSPYNEQFF. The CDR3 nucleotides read TGTGCTAGCAGCTTAGACTTTTCGAGCCCCTACAATGAGCAGTTCTTC.

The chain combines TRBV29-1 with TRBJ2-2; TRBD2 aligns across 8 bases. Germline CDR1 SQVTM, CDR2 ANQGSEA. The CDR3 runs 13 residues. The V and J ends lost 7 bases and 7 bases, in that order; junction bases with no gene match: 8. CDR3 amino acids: CSAGLREGGELFF. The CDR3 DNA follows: TGCAGCGCGGGTCTCCGGGAGGGCGGGGAGCTGTTTTTT.

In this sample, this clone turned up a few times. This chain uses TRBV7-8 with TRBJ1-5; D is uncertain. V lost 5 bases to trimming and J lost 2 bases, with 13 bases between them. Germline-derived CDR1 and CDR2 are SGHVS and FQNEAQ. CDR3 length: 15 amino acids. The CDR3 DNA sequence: TGTGCCAGCAGCGTTACACGGAGGGGCAATCAGCCCCAGCATTTT. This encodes CASSVTRRGNQPQHF.

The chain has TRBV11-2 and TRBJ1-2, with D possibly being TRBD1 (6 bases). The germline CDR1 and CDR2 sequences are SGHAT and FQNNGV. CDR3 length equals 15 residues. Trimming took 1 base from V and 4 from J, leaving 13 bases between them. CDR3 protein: CASSLAGVPLYGYTF. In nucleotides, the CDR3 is TGTGCCAGCAGCTTAGCAGGGGTCCCCCTCTATGGCTACACCTTC.

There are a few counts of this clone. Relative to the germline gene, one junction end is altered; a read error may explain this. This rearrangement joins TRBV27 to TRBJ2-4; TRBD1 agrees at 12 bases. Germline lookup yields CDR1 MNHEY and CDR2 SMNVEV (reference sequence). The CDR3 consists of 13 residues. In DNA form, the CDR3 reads TGTGCCAGCAGTCGGGACAGGGGGCGTCCCTTGGACTTC. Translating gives CASSRDRGRPLDF.

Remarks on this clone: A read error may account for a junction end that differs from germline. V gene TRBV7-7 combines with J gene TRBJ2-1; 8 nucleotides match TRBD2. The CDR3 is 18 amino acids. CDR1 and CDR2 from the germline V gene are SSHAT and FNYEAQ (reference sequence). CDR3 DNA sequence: TGTGCTAGCAGCCCGAGGCCGCCAACGGGGGGGACATACAATGAGCAGTTCTTC. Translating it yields CASSPRPPTGGTYNEQFF.

The CDR3: CASKGQIGGTDTQYF. The CDR3 DNA is TGTGCCAGCAAGGGGCAGATAGGGGGCACAGATACGCAGTATTTT. The V and J genes are TRBV6-5 and TRBJ2-3; perhaps TRBD1 as D (5 bases). The CDR3 has 15 amino acids. V was cut by 7 bases and J by 1 base, with 15 bases left in between. Germline V CDR1 and CDR2: MNHEY, SVGAGI.

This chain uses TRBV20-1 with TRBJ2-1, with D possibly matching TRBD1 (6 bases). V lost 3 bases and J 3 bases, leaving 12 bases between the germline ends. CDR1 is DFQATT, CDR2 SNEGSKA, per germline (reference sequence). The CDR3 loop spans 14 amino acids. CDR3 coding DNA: TGCAGTGCTAGTGGGACACCTAGCTACAATGAGCAGTTCTTC. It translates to CSASGTPSYNEQFF.

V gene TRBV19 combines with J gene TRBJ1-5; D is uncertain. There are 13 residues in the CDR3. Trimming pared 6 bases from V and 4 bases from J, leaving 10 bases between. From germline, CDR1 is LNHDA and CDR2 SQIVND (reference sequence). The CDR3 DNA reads TGTGCCAGTAGCCTTCGGAGGAATCAGCCCCAGCATTTT. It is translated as CASSLRRNQPQHF.

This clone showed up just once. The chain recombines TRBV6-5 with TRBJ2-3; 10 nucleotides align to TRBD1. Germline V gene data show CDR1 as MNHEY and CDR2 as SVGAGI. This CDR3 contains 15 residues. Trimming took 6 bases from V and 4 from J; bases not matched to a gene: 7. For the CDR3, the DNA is TGTGCCAGCAGCATCGACAGGGGGCCTGCAGATACGCAGTATTTT. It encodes CASSIDRGPADTQYF.

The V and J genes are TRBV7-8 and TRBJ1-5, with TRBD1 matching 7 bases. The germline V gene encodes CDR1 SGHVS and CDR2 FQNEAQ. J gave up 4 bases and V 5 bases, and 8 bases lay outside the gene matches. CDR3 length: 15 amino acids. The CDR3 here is CASSELQGKNQPQHF. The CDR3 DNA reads TGTGCCAGCAGCGAACTACAGGGGAAGAATCAGCCCCAGCATTTT.

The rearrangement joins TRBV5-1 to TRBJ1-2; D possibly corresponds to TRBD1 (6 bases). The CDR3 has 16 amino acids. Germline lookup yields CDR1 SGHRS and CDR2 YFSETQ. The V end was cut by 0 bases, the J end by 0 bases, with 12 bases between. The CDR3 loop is CASSLGPRGANYGYTF. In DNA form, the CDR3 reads TGCGCCAGCAGCTTGGGTCCCAGGGGAGCTAACTATGGCTACACCTTC.

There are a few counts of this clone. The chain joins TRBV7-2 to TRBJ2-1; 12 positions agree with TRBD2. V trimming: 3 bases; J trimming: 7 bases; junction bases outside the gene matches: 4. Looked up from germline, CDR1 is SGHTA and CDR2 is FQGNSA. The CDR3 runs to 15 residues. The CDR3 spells CASSFLAGGRNEQFF. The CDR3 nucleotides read TGTGCCAGCAGCTTTCTAGCGGGAGGGCGGAATGAGCAGTTCTTC. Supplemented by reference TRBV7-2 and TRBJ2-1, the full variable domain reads GAGVSQSPSNKVTEKGKDVELRCDPISGHTALYWYRQSLGQGLEFLIYFQGNSAPDKSGLPSDRFSAERTGGSVSTLTIQRTQQEDSAVYLCASSFLAGGRNEQFFGPGTRLTVL.

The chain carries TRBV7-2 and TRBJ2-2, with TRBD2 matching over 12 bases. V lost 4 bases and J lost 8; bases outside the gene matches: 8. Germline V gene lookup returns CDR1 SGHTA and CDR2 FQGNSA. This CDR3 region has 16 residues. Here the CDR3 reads CASSSSSGGALGELFF. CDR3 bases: TGTGCCAGCAGCTCCTCTAGCGGGGGGGCTCTGGGGGAGCTGTTTTTT.

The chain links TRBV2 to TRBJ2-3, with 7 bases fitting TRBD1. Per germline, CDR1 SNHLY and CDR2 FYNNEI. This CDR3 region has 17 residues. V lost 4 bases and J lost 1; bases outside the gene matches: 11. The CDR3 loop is CASSGARQGEGTDTQYF. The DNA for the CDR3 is TGTGCCAGCAGTGGCGCCCGACAGGGTGAGGGCACAGATACGCAGTATTTT.

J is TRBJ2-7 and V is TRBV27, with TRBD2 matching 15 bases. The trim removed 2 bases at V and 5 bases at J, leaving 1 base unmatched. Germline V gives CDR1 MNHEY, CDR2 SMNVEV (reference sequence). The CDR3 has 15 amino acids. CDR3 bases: TGTGCCAGCAGTTTAGGACTAGCGGGAGGGAACGAGCAGTACTTC. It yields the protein CASSLGLAGGNEQYF.

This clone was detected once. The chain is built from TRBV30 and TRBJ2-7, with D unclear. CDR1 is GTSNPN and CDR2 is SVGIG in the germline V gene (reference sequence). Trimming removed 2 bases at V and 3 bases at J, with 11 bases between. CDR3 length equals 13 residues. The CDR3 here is CAWSYNLIYEQYF. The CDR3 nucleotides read TGTGCCTGGAGTTATAATCTTATCTACGAGCAGTACTTC.